These T cell receptor beta chains were read from a single sample in a study of early T cells in non-severe SARS-CoV-2 infection. MiXCR, run by TCRdb on the 5' RACE reads, gives a single entry per CDR3 protein. The sample has more than 20,000 distinct CDR3 sequences; 5.5% are singletons. The sample comprised whole blood. The receptors derive from an adult who was a healthcare worker with PCR-confirmed SARS-CoV-2 infection or an uninfected control (not recorded which). CDR3s leave out the opening cysteine and the closing phenylalanine or tryptophan.

TRBV12-3/TRBV12-4	TRBJ1-1	ASILRRQGGEAF
TRBV20-1	TRBJ2-5	SAGGLKETQY
TRBV24-1	TRBJ1-2	ATSDTNFDGYT
TRBV20-1	TRBJ1-1	SARDPIYRVGGAF
TRBV5-1	TRBJ2-1	ASSADYQQF
TRBV6-5	TRBJ1-5	ASSYSANQPQH
TRBV18	TRBJ1-5	ASSPSENQPQH
TRBV11-2	TRBJ2-5	ASSLGDRETQY
TRBV29-1	TRBJ1-1	SVVGAAYTEAF
TRBV10-2	TRBJ2-4	ASSPLKAYIAKNIQY
TRBV4-2	TRBJ2-7	ASSQTGLAGGSSYEQY
TRBV4-2	TRBJ2-1	ASSQEGLAAYNEQF
TRBV27	TRBJ1-2	ASSMSWTDLYGYT
TRBV12-3/TRBV12-4	TRBJ1-1	ASSSSRQGWTEAF
TRBV5-1	TRBJ1-2	ASSLPTHSQSGYT
TRBV20-1	TRBJ2-7	SARDLRSPSYEQY
TRBV11-3	TRBJ1-6	ASSFAEGKNSPLH
TRBV7-3	TRBJ2-2	ASSHARGNTGELF
TRBV29-1	TRBJ1-2	SVAQSCGYT
TRBV3-1	TRBJ2-1	ASSQDPLTVVFNEQF
TRBV5-4	TRBJ2-5	ASSLQSEQETQY
TRBV7-9	TRBJ1-2	ASSLGGNYGYT
TRBV24-1	TRBJ2-3	ATSDGRPDSTDTQY
TRBV12-3/TRBV12-4	TRBJ2-7	ASSLGLGSYEQY
TRBV7-9	TRBJ2-4	ASSPGTKNIQY
TRBV7-3	TRBJ1-1	ASSLGAGSTEAF
TRBV7-2	TRBJ2-3	ASSLVSYSTDTQY
TRBV11-2	TRBJ2-3	ASSLAWGWTDTQY
TRBV7-9	TRBJ2-7	ASSFDAYEQY
TRBV7-3	TRBJ1-1	ASSLNGRDRTEAF
TRBV7-6	TRBJ2-3	ASSFRGGRTDTQY
TRBV12-3/TRBV12-4	TRBJ2-5	ASSTLVGGQETQY
TRBV6-5	TRBJ1-3	ASSSSPSENTIY
TRBV4-2	TRBJ1-1	ASSQDRGGGKQPPAF
TRBV28	TRBJ1-2	ASSSGLGNYGYT
TRBV7-8	TRBJ2-6	ASSFLPGPLKGTLRSGANVLT
TRBV20-1	TRBJ2-2	STPGHGTGELF
TRBV28	TRBJ2-7	ASSLIAGQGPYEQY
TRBV20-1	TRBJ1-6	SARDTPTSPLH
TRBV7-2	TRBJ1-4	ASSSGGGTVNEKLF
TRBV4-3	TRBJ2-3	ASSQGGRSDTQY
TRBV5-1	TRBJ2-3	ASSFMGTGIDTQY
TRBV10-3	TRBJ1-2	AISESTANYGYT
TRBV12-5	TRBJ1-5	ASGFGQPQH
TRBV29-1	TRBJ1-4	SVMTGDEKLF
TRBV7-9	TRBJ1-1	ASSFSPTSSTEAF
TRBV4-3	TRBJ2-5	ASSSRTSGGETQY
TRBV5-1	TRBJ2-5	ASSLVAGGGETQY